These T cell receptor beta chains were read from a single sample in a study of beta chain features in type 1 diabetes. Produced via immunoSEQ multiplex PCR; TCRdb's table is partial and in-frame only. The profile shows 140,000 to 150,000 clones, roughly 50% of them singletons. The sample taken for sequencing was Tregs from blood. All receptors come from a young man in good health. Both conserved end residues are part of each CDR3.

j_gene | v_gene | CDR3aa
TRBJ1-4 | TRBV18 | CASSPTGTTNEKLFF
TRBJ2-3 | TRBV18 | CASSPVPGTDTQYF
TRBJ2-5 | TRBV5-1 | CASSLGGTGGQETQYF
. | TRBV6-5 | CASSYWVGGLYEQYF
TRBJ1-3 | TRBV30 | CAWSVRGSGNTIYF
TRBJ2-3 | TRBV7-2 | CASSRRYRSTDTQYF
TRBJ2-7 | TRBV7-2 | CASSSQPVGGEQYF
TRBJ2-2 | TRBV11-2 | CASSLDWPLTGELFF
TRBJ1-5 | TRBV18 | CASSPGRNNQPQHF
TRBJ2-4 | TRBV7-2 | CASSPAGRDTQVAKNIQYF